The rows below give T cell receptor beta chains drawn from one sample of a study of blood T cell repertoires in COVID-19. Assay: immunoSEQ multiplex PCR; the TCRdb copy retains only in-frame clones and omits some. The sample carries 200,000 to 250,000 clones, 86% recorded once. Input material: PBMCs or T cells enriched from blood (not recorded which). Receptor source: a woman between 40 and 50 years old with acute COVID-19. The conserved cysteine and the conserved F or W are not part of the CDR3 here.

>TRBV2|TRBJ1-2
ASRAPGQGWSGYT
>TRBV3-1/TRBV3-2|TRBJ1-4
ASSQRQGATNEKLF
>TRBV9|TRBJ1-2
ASSSGTGRDGYT
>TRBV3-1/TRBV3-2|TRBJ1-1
ASSPIGAVTEAF
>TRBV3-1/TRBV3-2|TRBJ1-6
ASSQEGTGVNSPLH
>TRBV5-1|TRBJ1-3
ASSVGQGLGNTIY
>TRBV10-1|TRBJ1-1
ASSFRVRAF
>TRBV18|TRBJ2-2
ASSPLPGLTGELF
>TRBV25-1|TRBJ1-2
ASSVGGGGAQNGYT
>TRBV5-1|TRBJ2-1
ASSLTLDEQF
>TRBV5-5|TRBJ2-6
ASSLVQGTGANVLT
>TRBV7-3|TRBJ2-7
ASSIEQGISYEQY